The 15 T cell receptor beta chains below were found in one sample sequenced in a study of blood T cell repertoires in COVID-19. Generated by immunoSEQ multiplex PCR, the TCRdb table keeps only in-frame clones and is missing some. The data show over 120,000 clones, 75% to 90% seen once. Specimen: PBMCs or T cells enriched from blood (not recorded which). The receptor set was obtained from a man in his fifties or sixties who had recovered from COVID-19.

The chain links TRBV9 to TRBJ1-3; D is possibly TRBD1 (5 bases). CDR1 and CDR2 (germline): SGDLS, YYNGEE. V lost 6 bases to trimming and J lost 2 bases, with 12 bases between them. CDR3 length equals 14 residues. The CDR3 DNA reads TGTGCCAGCACCTTGGGGCTGGCTGGAAACACCATATATTTT. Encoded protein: CASTLGLAGNTIYF.

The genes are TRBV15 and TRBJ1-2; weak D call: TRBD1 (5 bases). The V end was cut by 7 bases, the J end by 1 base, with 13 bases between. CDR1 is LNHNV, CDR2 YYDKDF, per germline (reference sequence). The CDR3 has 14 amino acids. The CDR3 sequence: CATKGGALNYGYTF. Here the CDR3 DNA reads TGTGCCACCAAGGGAGGGGCGCTTAACTATGGCTACACCTTC. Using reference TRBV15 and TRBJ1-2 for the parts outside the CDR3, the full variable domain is DAMVIQNPRYQVTQFGKPVTLSCSQTLNHNVMYWYQQKSSQAPKLLFHYYDKDFNNEADTPDNFQSRRPNTSFCFLDIRSPGLGDTAMYLCATKGGALNYGYTFGSGTRLTVV.

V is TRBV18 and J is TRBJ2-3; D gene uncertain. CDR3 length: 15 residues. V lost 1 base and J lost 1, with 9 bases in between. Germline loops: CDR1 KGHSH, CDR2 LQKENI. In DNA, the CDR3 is TGTGCCAGCTCACCACTCCCTCCGGGCACAGATACGCAGTATTTT. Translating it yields CASSPLPPGTDTQYF.

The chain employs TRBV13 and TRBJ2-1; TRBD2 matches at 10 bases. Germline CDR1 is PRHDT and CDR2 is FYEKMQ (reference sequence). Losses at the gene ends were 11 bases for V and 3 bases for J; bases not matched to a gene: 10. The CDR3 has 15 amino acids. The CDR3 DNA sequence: TGTGCCGTATCGGGAGCGGGAGGGAACTACAATGAGCAGTTCTTC. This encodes CAVSGAGGNYNEQFF.

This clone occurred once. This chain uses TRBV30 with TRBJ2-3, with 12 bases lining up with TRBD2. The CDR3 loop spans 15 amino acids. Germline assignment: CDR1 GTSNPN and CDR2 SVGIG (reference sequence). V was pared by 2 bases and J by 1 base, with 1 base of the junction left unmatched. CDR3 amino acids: CAWSTSGGRTDTQYF. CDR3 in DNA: TGTGCCTGGAGTACTAGCGGGGGGCGCACAGATACGCAGTATTTT. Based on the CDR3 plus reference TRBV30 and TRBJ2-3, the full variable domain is SQTIHQWPATLVQPVGSPLSLECTVEGTSNPNLYWYRQAAGRGLQLLFYSVGIGQISSEVPQNLSASRPQDRQFILSSKKLLLSDSGFYLCAWSTSGGRTDTQYFGPGTRLTVL.

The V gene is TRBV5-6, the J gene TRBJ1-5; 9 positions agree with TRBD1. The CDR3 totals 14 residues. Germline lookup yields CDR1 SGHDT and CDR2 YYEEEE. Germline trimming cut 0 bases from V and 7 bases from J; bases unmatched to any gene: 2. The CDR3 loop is CASSLGDREQPQHF. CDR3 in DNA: TGTGCCAGCAGCTTGGGGGACAGGGAGCAGCCCCAGCATTTT.

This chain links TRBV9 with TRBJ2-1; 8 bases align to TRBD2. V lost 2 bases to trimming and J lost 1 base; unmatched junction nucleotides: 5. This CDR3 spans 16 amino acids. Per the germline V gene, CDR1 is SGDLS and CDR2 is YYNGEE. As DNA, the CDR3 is TGTGCCAGCAGCGTTGACGGGAGGGGATCCTACAATGAGCAGTTCTTC. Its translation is CASSVDGRGSYNEQFF.

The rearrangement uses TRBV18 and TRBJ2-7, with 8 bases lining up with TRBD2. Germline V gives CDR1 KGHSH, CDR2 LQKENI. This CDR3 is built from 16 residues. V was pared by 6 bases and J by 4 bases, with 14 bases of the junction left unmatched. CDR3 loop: CASSLKAGLEWYEQYF. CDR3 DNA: TGTGCCAGCTCCCTCAAGGCGGGACTAGAGTGGTACGAGCAGTACTTC.

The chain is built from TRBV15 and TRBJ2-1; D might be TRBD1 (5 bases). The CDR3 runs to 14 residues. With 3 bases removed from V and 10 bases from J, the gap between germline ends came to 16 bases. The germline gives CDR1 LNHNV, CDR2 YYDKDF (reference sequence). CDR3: CATSRGRAEREQFF. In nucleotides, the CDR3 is TGTGCCACCAGCAGGGGCAGGGCAGAGCGAGAGCAGTTCTTC.

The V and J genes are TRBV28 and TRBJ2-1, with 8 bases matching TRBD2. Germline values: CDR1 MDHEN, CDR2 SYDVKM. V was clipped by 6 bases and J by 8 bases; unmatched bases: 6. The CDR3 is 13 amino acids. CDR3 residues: CASRPGLDYEQFF. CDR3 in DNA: TGTGCCAGCAGACCGGGACTAGACTATGAGCAGTTCTTC.

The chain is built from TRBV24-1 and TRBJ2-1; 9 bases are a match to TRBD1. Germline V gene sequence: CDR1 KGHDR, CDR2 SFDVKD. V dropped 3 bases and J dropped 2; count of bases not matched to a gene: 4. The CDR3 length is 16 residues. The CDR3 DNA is TGTGCCACCAGTGATACCGGGACAGGGACCTACAATGAGCAGTTCTTC. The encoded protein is CATSDTGTGTYNEQFF.

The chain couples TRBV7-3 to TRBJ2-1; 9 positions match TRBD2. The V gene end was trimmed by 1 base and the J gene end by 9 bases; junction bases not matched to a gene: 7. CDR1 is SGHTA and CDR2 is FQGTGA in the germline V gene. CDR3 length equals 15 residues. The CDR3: CASSLSLAGVGEQFF. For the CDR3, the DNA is TGTGCCAGCAGCTTAAGCTTAGCGGGAGTTGGTGAGCAGTTCTTC.

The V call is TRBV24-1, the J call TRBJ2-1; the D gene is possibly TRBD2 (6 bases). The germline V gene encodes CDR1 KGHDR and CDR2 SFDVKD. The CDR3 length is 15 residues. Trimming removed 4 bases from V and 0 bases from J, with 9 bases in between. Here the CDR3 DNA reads TGTGCCACCAGTGAGGGGGGTAGCTCCTACAATGAGCAGTTCTTC. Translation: CATSEGGSSYNEQFF.

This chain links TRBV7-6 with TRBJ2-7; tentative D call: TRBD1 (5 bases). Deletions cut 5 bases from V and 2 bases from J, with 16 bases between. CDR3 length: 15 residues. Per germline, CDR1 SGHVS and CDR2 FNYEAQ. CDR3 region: CASSARGGTPYEQYF. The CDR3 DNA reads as TGTGCCAGCAGCGCAAGGGGCGGCACTCCCTACGAGCAGTACTTC.

CDR3 protein: CASSFGTAGEKLFF. CDR3 bases: TGTGCCAGCAGCTTCGGAACGGCGGGTGAAAAACTGTTTTTT. This chain connects TRBV5-8 to TRBJ1-4; D unresolved. CDR1 and CDR2 from the germline V gene are SGHTS and YDEGEE. V was trimmed by 2 bases and J by 7 bases, leaving 12 bases between them. The CDR3 is made up of 14 amino acids.